The entry below gives a single TCR beta chain sequence along with its context. Antigen unknown. The table came from immunoSEQ multiplex PCR; TCRdb's copy has only in-frame clones and leaves some out. The profile shows about 120,000 clones, just over 90% of them singletons. These data belong to a study of T cell responses to AZD1222 COVID-19 vaccine. Findings and caveats of the study: The CD4 TCRs associated with vaccination extended across spike and predominated at 160-218 and 743-854.

Here the sequenced sample was peripheral blood, taken on day 0 of AZD1222 vaccination. This TCR derives from an adult in good health.

The CDR3 reads CVRSLVVPGWAPISPLHF. The CDR3 nucleotides read TGTGTCAGAAGCTTAGTGGTTCCGGGGTGGGCCCCAATTTCACCCCTCCACTTT. The chain carries TRBV7-5 and TRBJ1-6. TRBV7-5 is annotated as a pseudogene. The CDR3 runs to 18 residues.